The clone carrying this T cell receptor (beta chain) has only one observation. Cohorts were based on clinical histories the participants reported. Recovery among Cohort 3 donors was established by two negative PCRs, clearance, or symptom resolution. These data are taken from a study of blood T cell repertoires in COVID-19. As for the study in general: Donors in the United States, Italy and Spain gave samples during acute or convalescent COVID-19.

As handled by the study authors: Nucleated cell counts were estimated from reference gene primer amplification. Assay used: immunoSEQ multiplex PCR; TCRdb lists only in-frame clones, some missing. That table furnishes V, J and clone size, whereas the DNA furnished D and trimming. The sample comprises hundreds of thousands of clones, around 85% of which are singletons, and roughly 2.3% rests with the top ten. V lost 0 bases, J lost 8 bases, and 11 bases lay in between. Germline V CDR1 and CDR2: SGDLS, YYNGEE. The CDR3 consists of 14 residues. Sample: PBMCs or T cells enriched from blood (not recorded which). The sequence came from a man aged 25-40 years who had recovered from COVID-19. The rearrangement links TRBV9 to TRBJ1-4, with D unresolved. Here the CDR3 reads CASSVGLGNEKLFF. The CDR3, as DNA: TGTGCCAGCAGCGTAGGTCTGGGCAACGAAAAACTGTTTTTT. The full variable domain, its missing parts supplied by reference TRBV9 and TRBJ1-4, is DSGVTQTPKHLITATGQRVTLRCSPRSGDLSVYWYQQSLDQGLQFLIQYYNGEERAKGNILERFSAQQFPDLHSELNLSSLELGDSALYFCASSVGLGNEKLFFGSGTQLSVL.